This T cell receptor (beta chain) was observed in a study of blood T cell repertoires in COVID-19. Study-level information: PBMCs, B-cell-depleted T cells, or T cells were the source of the cDNA or gDNA that made up the material.

CDR3 length equals 16 residues. The germline V and J ends were trimmed by 3 bases and 5 bases, with 20 bases remaining between them. CDR1 is DFQATT, CDR2 SNEGSKA, per germline (reference sequence). The study assigned cohorts using participant-reported clinical history. Donors of Cohort 3 who recovered were those that had two negative PCRs, clearance, or symptom resolution. Original data processing: Reference gene primer amplification gave estimated nucleated cell counts. The protocol was immunoSEQ multiplex PCR, while the TCRdb copy is restricted to in-frame clones and leaves out a portion. D and trimming were read from the DNA, whereas the V and J calls and clone size are those reported in that table. The sample shows around 180,000 clones, about 84% of them seen only once.

This receptor was obtained from a woman aged 30 to 39 who had recovered from COVID-19. The V call is TRBV20-1, the J call TRBJ1-5, with D possibly TRBD1 on 5 matching bases. The source material was PBMCs or T cells enriched from blood (not recorded which). The CDR3 nucleotides are TGCAGTGCTAGTTATACGGGAGTGGGGCGGGATCAGCCCCAGCATTTT. Residues: CSASYTGVGRDQPQHF.